The source of this TCR beta chain is a study of cytomegalovirus exposure and HLA in healthy donors. Primers for the PCR totalled 60 Vbeta and 13 Jbeta. Assay: immunoSEQ multiplex PCR; the TCRdb copy retains only in-frame clones and omits some. The table shows fewer than 250,000 clones, with 81% occurring only once. The CDR3 covers 15 residues. V lost 6 bases and J lost 1; bases outside the gene matches: 3. Germline CDR1 and CDR2: MNHEY and SMNVEV (reference sequence). This TCR came from a man in his forties or fifties in good health and CMV-seropositive. Sequenced material: PBMCs. The chain combines TRBV27 with TRBJ2-3; TRBD2 agrees at 11 bases. CDR3 residues: CASRGLAGRTDTQYF. In DNA, the CDR3 is TGTGCCAGCAGAGGACTAGCGGGTCGCACAGATACGCAGTATTTT.